Below are 7 T cell receptor beta chains sequenced from a single sample in a study of beta chain features in type 1 diabetes. Of the isolated RNA, all was reverse transcribed, and so the sequenced material was expressed TCRB transcripts. Sequencing used immunoSEQ multiplex PCR; TCRdb keeps in-frame clones, though not all of them. This repertoire shows about 400,000 clones, over 9.5% found once; its top ten account for around 0.0099%. No cognate antigen is known for these TCRs. The study's findings and limits: Shortening that was moderate but significant affected the TCRB CDR3s of Type 1 diabetes patients in all four CD4+ subsets.

Sequencing was carried out using naive CD4+ T cells from blood. These receptors were collected from a woman between 18 and 30 years old with type 1 diabetes.

This clone turned up a few times. CDR3 sequence (DNA): TGCGCCAGCATCGGAGGTACATTGAACACTGAAGCTTTCTTT. This gives the protein CASIGGTLNTEAFF. This chain uses TRBV5-1 with TRBJ1-1; D unresolved. Germline lookup yields CDR1 SGHRS and CDR2 YFSETQ. The CDR3 contains 14 residues. Trimming removed 6 bases at V and 0 bases at J, with 12 bases between.

In its sample, this clone was seen a few times. Here the CDR3 reads CASSLHPTGEGNQPQHF. The CDR3 DNA is TGCGCCAGCAGCCTTCATCCGACAGGGGAGGGTAATCAGCCCCAGCATTTT. The chain combines TRBV4-3 with TRBJ1-5, with 8 nucleotides matching TRBD1. The CDR3 runs 17 residues. The junction had 12 bases not matched to a gene; V was cut back by 4 bases and J by 4 bases. Germline lookup yields CDR1 LGHNA and CDR2 YSLEER.

V is TRBV11-2 and J is TRBJ2-7; D is possibly TRBD2 (5 bases). Trimming removed 5 bases at V and 9 bases at J, with 14 bases between. The germline CDR1 and CDR2 sequences are SGHAT and FQNNGV. The CDR3 sequence is 12 residues long. The CDR3 here is CASSAPGIGQYF. The CDR3, as DNA: TGTGCCAGCAGCGCCCCGGGGATAGGGCAGTACTTC.

The chain is built from TRBV7-9 and TRBJ1-4; 9 bases line up with TRBD1. The CDR3 totals 16 residues. After removal of 3 bases from V and 0 bases from J, the junction contained 2 bases not matched to a gene. Germline CDR1 is SEHNR and CDR2 is FQNEAQ (reference sequence). The CDR3 reads CASSFRQGATNEKLFF. The CDR3 DNA sequence: TGTGCCAGCAGCTTCAGACAGGGGGCAACTAATGAAAAACTGTTTTTT.

The chain uses TRBV7-9 and TRBJ2-7; D uncertain. Trimming pared 5 bases from V and 2 bases from J, leaving 7 bases between. Germline values: CDR1 SEHNR, CDR2 FQNEAQ (reference sequence). The CDR3 has 12 residues. The CDR3 is CASSPVAYEQYF. The CDR3 DNA follows: TGTGCCAGCAGCCCGGTCGCCTACGAGCAGTACTTC.

The genes are TRBV29-1 and TRBJ1-2; D unclear. Germline CDR1 is SQVTM and CDR2 is ANQGSEA. The CDR3 loop spans 11 amino acids. The V and J ends lost 3 bases and 3 bases respectively, with 5 bases between them. The CDR3 region is CSVEPDYGYTF. Here the CDR3 DNA reads TGCAGCGTTGAGCCAGACTATGGCTACACCTTC.

This clone was detected only a few times. The rearrangement joins TRBV6-5 to TRBJ1-6; the D gene is possibly TRBD1 (6 bases). V lost 2 bases, J lost 10 bases, and 15 bases lay in between. CDR1 is MNHEY and CDR2 is SVGAGI in the germline V gene. The CDR3 loop spans 15 amino acids. CDR3 sequence: CASSYATGPMSPLHF. The CDR3, as DNA: TGTGCCAGCAGTTACGCGACAGGCCCTATGTCACCCCTCCACTTT.